Here is one T cell receptor beta chain with its context. Its antigen remains unknown. This entry is derived from a study of radiation and T cells in renal cell carcinoma. The study, taken as a whole, reports: Tumor samples were small regions of around 0.91 g.

TCRdb's table, derived via immunoSEQ multiplex PCR, lists solely in-frame clones and lacks some. This table has around 22,000 clones, 58% appearing once. Unmatched junction bases numbered 5, after V lost 4 bases and J lost 2 bases. CDR3 length: 16 residues. Germline CDR1 reads SNHLY; CDR2 reads FYNNEI. Documented treatment: treatment-naive control, cytoreductive nephrectomy. Control tumors came from treatment-naive patients without prior radiation. Control tumors came from 4 females and 11 males, aged about 35 to 82. Sequencing used tumor tissue, obtained from a patient whose treatment was nephrectomy without radiotherapy. The TCR originated in a man aged 40-55 years with renal cell carcinoma. The chain links TRBV2 to TRBJ2-5; 12 positions match TRBD2. The CDR3 DNA reads as TGTGCCAGCAGTGGACCTGGGACTAGCGGGCAAGAGACCCAGTACTTC. It is translated as CASSGPGTSGQETQYF.